These T cell receptor beta chains were read from a single sample in a study of regulatory T cells in long-lasting Graves disease. MiXCR, applied by TCRdb to the multiplex PCR reads, yields one record per CDR3 protein. In the table there are roughly 300,000 distinct CDR3 sequences, around 21% of which are singletons. The sample consisted of peripheral blood mononuclear cells (PBMCs), taken when the disease was refractory, from a patient treated with antithyroid drugs. The source is a female donor with Graves disease. Each CDR3 is given with its conserved first and last residue. D genes are given only for firm matches. Clone sizes are given selectively: once, few, many, or a class where the clone is expanded.

clone_size j_call v_call d_call cdr3_aa cdr3_nt
many TRBJ2-4 TRBV6-2/TRBV6-3 NA CASGEGSPDIQYF TGTGCCAGCGGTGAGGGTAGTCCGGACATTCAGTACTTC
many TRBJ2-5 TRBV6-1 TRBD1 CAHRGAGAWETQYF TGTGCCCACAGGGGGGCAGGGGCGTGGGAGACCCAGTACTTC
many TRBJ1-5 TRBV5-1 TRBD1 CASSAGTGGEQPQHF TGCGCCAGCAGCGCCGGGACAGGGGGCGAGCAGCCCCAGCATTTT
few TRBJ2-5 TRBV30 TRBD2 CAWSVMGGGETQYF TGTGCCTGGAGTGTAATGGGCGGGGGGGAGACCCAGTACTTC
few TRBJ2-5 TRBV24-1 NA CATSILWGAQETQYF TGTGCCACCAGTATCCTTTGGGGGGCCCAAGAGACCCAGTACTTC
few TRBJ2-5 TRBV20-1 NA CSARPSWGVETQYF TGCAGTGCTAGACCCTCTTGGGGGGTGGAGACCCAGTACTTC
few TRBJ2-7 TRBV6-2/TRBV6-3 NA CACAQAGRGYEQYF TGTGCTTGCGCTCAGGCAGGAAGAGGGTACGAGCAGTACTTC
NA TRBJ1-1 TRBV19 NA CASILSIDSSNTEAFF TGTGCCAGTATTCTGTCGATAGACAGCTCTAACACTGAAGCTTTCTTT
few TRBJ2-2 TRBV7-2 TRBD2 CASSSTSGKAGELFF TGTGCCAGCAGCTCCACTAGCGGGAAGGCCGGGGAGCTGTTTTTT
many TRBJ1-1 TRBV7-3 NA CASSFRGDDTEAFF TGTGCCAGCAGCTTCAGGGGCGACGACACTGAAGCTTTCTTT
few TRBJ2-1 TRBV12-3/TRBV12-4 TRBD2 CASSPRLAGGNEQFF TGTGCCAGCAGCCCTCGACTAGCGGGAGGCAATGAGCAGTTCTTC
many TRBJ2-7 TRBV28 TRBD2 CASSFHGLAGGSPYEQYF TGTGCCAGCAGTTTTCATGGACTAGCGGGAGGGAGCCCCTACGAGCAGTACTTC
many TRBJ2-6 TRBV7-2 NA CASSSYSGANVLTF TGTGCCAGCAGCTCATACTCTGGGGCCAACGTCCTGACTTTC
NA TRBJ2-5 TRBV7-9 TRBD1 CASSRNLGTEETQYF TGTGCCAGCAGCCGTAATCTGGGGACAGAAGAGACCCAGTACTTC
NA TRBJ1-1 TRBV7-9 NA CASRPKFAGRADTEAFF TGTGCCAGCAGACCCAAGTTTGCGGGGAGGGCTGACACTGAAGCTTTCTTT
few TRBJ1-1 TRBV29-1 NA CSAFGQGHTEAFF TGCAGCGCCTTCGGTCAAGGCCACACTGAAGCTTTCTTT
NA TRBJ2-2 TRBV6-1 NA CASSGYRAAGELFF TGTGCCAGCAGTGGATACAGGGCCGCCGGGGAGCTGTTTTTT
few TRBJ1-4 TRBV6-1 NA CATGRKNEKLFF TGTGCCACTGGGCGTAAAAATGAAAAACTGTTTTTT
few TRBJ2-7 TRBV5-1 NA CASSFIVDDAYEQYF TGCGCCAGCAGCTTTATAGTGGATGATGCCTACGAGCAGTACTTC
many TRBJ2-7 TRBV27 TRBD2 CASSLTSASSYEQYF TGTGCCAGCAGTTTAACTAGCGCTAGCTCCTACGAGCAGTACTTC
many TRBJ2-7 TRBV15 NA CATSRDGTGVYEQYF TGTGCCACCAGCAGAGATGGGACTGGAGTTTACGAGCAGTACTTC
many TRBJ2-7 TRBV20-1 NA CSARDLSVGTIYEQYF TGCAGTGCTAGAGATCTCAGCGTCGGGACCATATACGAGCAGTACTTC
once TRBJ2-3 TRBV7-9 NA CASSASSRALYF TGTGCCAGCAGCGCTAGCTCCCGGGCGTTGTATTTT
many TRBJ2-2 TRBV12-3/TRBV12-4 NA CASSFANTGELFF TGTGCCAGCAGTTTCGCGAACACCGGGGAGCTGTTTTTT
NA TRBJ2-2 TRBV5-1 NA CASSLATGGTGELFF TGCGCCAGCAGCTTGGCAACAGGCGGAACCGGGGAGCTGTTTTTT
many TRBJ1-5 TRBV6-2/TRBV6-3 TRBD1 CASSYTKDREEHQPQHF TGTGCCAGCAGTTACACCAAGGACAGGGAGGAGCATCAGCCCCAGCATTTT
NA TRBJ1-5 TRBV7-8 NA CASSPGRNNQPQHF TGTGCCAGCAGCCCCGGACGGAACAATCAGCCCCAGCATTTT
NA TRBJ1-1 TRBV4-1 NA CASSPTGRGANTEAFF TGCGCCAGCAGCCCAACAGGGAGGGGGGCGAACACTGAAGCTTTCTTT
NA TRBJ2-5 TRBV5-1 NA CASSLTGMETQYF TGCGCCAGCAGTTTAACAGGGATGGAGACCCAGTACTTC
few TRBJ2-7 TRBV7-2 TRBD2 CASSLGYVAGIDEQYF TGTGCCAGCAGCTTAGGTTATGTAGCGGGAATAGACGAGCAGTACTTC
many TRBJ1-6 TRBV6-1 NA CASSPQQRLNSPLHF TGTGCCAGCAGTCCGCAACAGCGCCTCAATTCACCCCTCCACTTT
many TRBJ2-7 TRBV2 TRBD1 CASSSGTGLYEQYF TGTGCCAGCAGTTCCGGGACAGGGTTATACGAGCAGTACTTC
NA TRBJ2-3 TRBV5-1 TRBD2 CASSEPKGLAGTDTQYF TGCGCCAGCAGTGAACCCAAGGGACTAGCGGGCACAGATACGCAGTATTTT
many TRBJ1-5 TRBV28 NA CASRDSSHQPQHF TGTGCCAGCAGGGACAGTAGCCACCAGCCCCAGCATTTT
many TRBJ2-7 TRBV6-1 TRBD2 CASIGGRPYEQYF TGTGCCAGCATTGGCGGGAGACCGTACGAGCAGTACTTC
NA TRBJ2-7 TRBV20-1 NA CSAGRDGYEQYF TGCAGTGCTGGTAGGGACGGCTACGAGCAGTACTTC
many TRBJ1-6 TRBV27 NA CASSLNGSPLHF TGTGCCAGCAGTTTAAACGGGTCACCCCTCCACTTT
few TRBJ1-1 TRBV6-1 TRBD1 CASRRDRGTEAFF TGTGCCAGCAGGAGGGACAGGGGGACTGAAGCTTTCTTT
many TRBJ2-7 TRBV11-2 TRBD2 CASSGGLAGAGEQYF TGTGCCAGCAGCGGGGGACTAGCGGGAGCGGGCGAGCAGTACTTC
many TRBJ1-2 TRBV5-1 NA CASSLAETAYGYTF TGCGCCAGCAGCTTGGCTGAGACAGCCTATGGCTACACCTTC
many TRBJ2-4 TRBV2 TRBD2 CASSSSGLAGLLAKNIQYF TGTGCCAGCAGTTCGTCGGGACTAGCGGGACTTCTAGCCAAAAACATTCAGTACTTC
NA TRBJ2-7 TRBV5-1 NA CASSFDGALIEQYF TGCGCCAGCAGCTTCGACGGAGCCCTTATCGAGCAGTACTTC
many TRBJ1-2 TRBV30 NA CAWSLKNRRYGYTF TGTGCCTGGAGTTTGAAAAACAGGCGCTATGGCTACACCTTC
many TRBJ2-2 TRBV28 NA CASSVQNTGELFF TGTGCCAGCAGTGTCCAGAACACCGGGGAGCTGTTTTTT
NA TRBJ2-2 TRBV7-9 NA CASSHGQIMGGELFF TGTGCCAGCAGCCACGGACAGATAATGGGCGGGGAGCTGTTTTTT
NA TRBJ2-1 TRBV5-1 NA CASSLRRDRLEQFF TGCGCCAGCAGCTTGAGGCGGGATAGGCTTGAGCAGTTCTTC
many TRBJ2-7 TRBV28 TRBD1 CASSLMTRDRHYEQYF TGTGCCAGCAGTTTAATGACCCGGGACAGACACTACGAGCAGTACTTC
NA TRBJ2-1 TRBV7-2 NA CASSLMVLAVGEQFF TGTGCCAGCAGCTTAATGGTACTAGCTGTCGGCGAGCAGTTCTTC
many TRBJ1-5 TRBV30 NA CAWSRGSDQPQHF TGTGCCTGGAGCAGGGGTTCCGATCAGCCCCAGCATTTT
few TRBJ1-4 TRBV5-6 NA CASSLYSAEKLFF TGTGCCAGCAGCTTGTATTCCGCCGAAAAACTGTTTTTT
few TRBJ2-7 TRBV7-2 TRBD1 CASSTPGTAIYEQYF TGTGCCAGCAGCACACCCGGGACAGCAATCTACGAGCAGTACTTC
NA TRBJ2-5 TRBV11-2 NA CASSFRPDPRETQYF TGTGCCAGCAGCTTTAGGCCGGACCCCAGAGAGACCCAGTACTTC
few TRBJ1-2 TRBV20-1 NA CSARDQREGGYTF TGCAGTGCTAGAGATCAAAGGGAGGGAGGCTACACCTTC
many TRBJ1-1 TRBV7-2 NA CASSSRTEAFF TGTGCCAGCAGCTCCCGGACTGAAGCTTTCTTT
few TRBJ2-2 TRBV10-1 NA CASSESIGWAGELFF TGCGCCAGCAGTGAGTCGATAGGGTGGGCCGGGGAGCTGTTTTTT
NA TRBJ1-2 TRBV7-9 NA CASTAGPNYGYTF TGTGCCAGCACCGCGGGCCCCAACTATGGCTACACCTTC
NA TRBJ1-1 TRBV30 NA CAWTKRYGGLNTEALF TGTGCCTGGACCAAGAGGTACGGGGGCCTTAACACTGAAGCTCTCTTT
few TRBJ2-3 TRBV11-3 NA CASSLGAAGTDTQYF TGTGCCAGCAGCTTAGGGGCAGCGGGCACAGATACGCAGTATTTT
many TRBJ1-5 TRBV5-5 TRBD1 CASSPQGGGNQPQHF TGTGCCAGCAGCCCCCAGGGGGGGGGTAATCAGCCCCAGCATTTT
few TRBJ2-7 TRBV20-1 TRBD1 CSARDRRTGSSYEQYF TGCAGTGCTAGAGATAGGCGGACAGGGTCGTCCTACGAGCAGTACTTC